These 8 T cell receptor beta chains originate from one sample sequenced in a study of early T cells in non-severe SARS-CoV-2 infection (dated by TCRdb to about 2021). To prepare the library, 5' RACE was applied. Sequenced using a NextSeq 500. TCRdb cleaned the public reads at Q25 with fastp, built clones with MiXCR and kept in-frame beta chains. Rows are unified per CDR3 protein, each entry keeping the most common DNA and genes. Within this sample are tens of thousands of distinct CDR3 sequences, with around 17% of them counted one time only. The ten largest clones capture 5% to 5.5% of the sample. Source: whole blood, taken at baseline. These receptors were obtained from an adult who was a healthcare worker with PCR-confirmed SARS-CoV-2 infection or an uninfected control (not recorded which).

This clonotype was observed at least ten times. The gene calls are TRBV20-1 and TRBJ2-7; TRBD2 might be the D (5 bases). Per germline, CDR1 DFQATT and CDR2 SNEGSKA (reference sequence). V shed 6 bases and J shed 0 bases, with 12 bases lying between them. This CDR3 comprises 13 residues. CDR3 bases: TGCAGTGCGAGGGAGATGAGCTCCTACGAGCAGTACTTC. Amino acids: CSAREMSSYEQYF.

This clonotype occurred a few times. The chain is built from TRBV11-2 and TRBJ2-3; no clear D. Per germline, CDR1 SGHAT and CDR2 FQNNGV. The CDR3 extends over 10 amino acids. Deletions cut 10 bases from V and 5 bases from J, with 7 bases between. The CDR3 DNA reads as TGTGCCATTTTAGTAGATACGCAGTATTTT. This encodes CAILVDTQYF. Based on the CDR3 plus reference TRBV11-2 and TRBJ2-3, the full variable domain is EAGVAQSPRYKIIEKRQSVAFWCNPISGHATLYWYQQILGQGPKLLIQFQNNGVVDDSQLPKDRFSAERLKGVDSTLKIQPAKLEDSAVYLCAILVDTQYFGPGTRLTVL.

This clonotype was counted only a few times. V gene TRBV20-1 combines with J gene TRBJ1-1, with 7 positions matching TRBD1. V lost 4 bases to trimming and J lost 5 bases; unmatched junction nucleotides: 7. Looked up from germline, CDR1 is DFQATT and CDR2 is SNEGSKA (reference sequence). The CDR3 is 13 residues long. This CDR3 is CSATDRARTEAFF. DNA of the CDR3: TGCAGTGCTACCGACAGGGCCAGGACTGAAGCTTTCTTT.

CDR3 protein: CSVASGSYEQYF. In nucleotides, the CDR3 is TGCAGCGTTGCAAGCGGATCCTACGAGCAGTACTTC. The J gene is TRBJ2-7, the V gene TRBV29-1; TRBD2 might be the D (5 bases). CDR3 size: 12 residues. CDR1 SQVTM and CDR2 ANQGSEA come from the germline V gene. V was cut by 4 bases and J by 1 base, with 8 bases left in between.

The chain uses TRBV7-2 and TRBJ2-7, with D possibly matching TRBD2 (6 bases). Looked up from germline, CDR1 is SGHTA and CDR2 is FQGNSA. This CDR3 is built from 15 residues. V lost 1 base, J lost 4 bases, and 14 bases lay in between. CDR3 loop: CASSLVGGRDYEQYF. The CDR3 DNA reads TGTGCCAGCAGCTTAGTAGGTGGGCGGGATTACGAGCAGTACTTC.

This clonotype showed up many times. This sequence joins TRBV10-1 and TRBJ2-3; 7 nucleotides align to TRBD2. The CDR3 spans 18 residues. Germline V gives CDR1 WNHNN, CDR2 SYGVQD (reference sequence). Trimming took 3 bases from V and 4 from J; bases not matched to a gene: 16. This CDR3 reads CASSEVTGGRTWADTQYF. The DNA of the CDR3 is TGCGCCAGCAGTGAAGTTACGGGCGGGAGAACGTGGGCAGATACGCAGTATTTT.

This chain connects TRBV5-6 to TRBJ2-7, with D uncertain. Trimming pared 2 bases from V and 2 bases from J, leaving 14 bases between. CDR3 size: 15 residues. CDR1 SGHDT and CDR2 YYEEEE come from the germline V gene. CDR3 sequence: CASSLNGRMPYEQYF. The CDR3 DNA follows: TGTGCCAGCAGCTTAAACGGACGGATGCCCTACGAGCAGTACTTC.

This clonotype was picked up many times. CDR3 in DNA: TGCAGCGTTGAAGGACTCCCGGGGGAGGAGACCCAGTACTTC. It is translated as CSVEGLPGEETQYF. V and J are TRBV29-1 and TRBJ2-5, with D tentatively TRBD2 (6 bases). Trimming removed 1 base from V and 5 bases from J, with 14 bases in between. The CDR3 is made up of 14 amino acids. Per the germline V gene, CDR1 is SQVTM and CDR2 is ANQGSEA.